A selection of T cell receptor beta chains follows, all from one sample in a study of shared clonotypes between healthy human individuals. The data were produced by immunoSEQ multiplex PCR, yet TCRdb's version contains in-frame clones alone and is incomplete. The table has some 2,000,000 clones, 95% seen once; the top ten hold 0.13%. Sequenced sample: naive CD4+ T cells sorted from blood. The receptor source for this set is a man younger than 35 in good health. Both conserved end residues are part of each CDR3. A D gene is named only where the DNA matches it firmly. Not every row has a clone size; where given, it reads once, few, many or a size class.

J,D,size,V,length,DNA,CDR3
TRBJ1-4,.,.,TRBV28,15,TGTGCCAGCAGTCCCCCGGGCGGAGTGGGGGAAAAACTGTTTTTT,CASSPPGGVGEKLFF
TRBJ2-7,.,.,TRBV18,15,TGTGCCAGCTCACCACCGGGCAGTACTACCTACGAGCAGTACTTC,CASSPPGSTTYEQYF
TRBJ2-2,TRBD2,.,TRBV2,17,TGTGCCAGCAGAGTCGTCACTAGCGGGAGCAACACCGGGGAGCTGTTTTTT,CASRVVTSGSNTGELFF
TRBJ1-1,.,.,TRBV5-1,15,TGCGCCAGCAGCTTGGATATGGCGCCGGGAACTGAAGCTTTCTTT,CASSLDMAPGTEAFF
TRBJ2-3,TRBD2,.,TRBV2,17,TGTGCCAGCAGTGAAGCGCTTCTGGGACTAGCCCCAGATACGCAGTATTTT,CASSEALLGLAPDTQYF
TRBJ2-7,.,.,TRBV10-2,12,TGCGCCAGCAGGGACGCTACTTACGAGCAGTACTTC,CASRDATYEQYF
TRBJ1-5,.,.,TRBV7-9,13,TGTGCCAGCAGCTTGCAAAAGGGTCAGCCCCAGCATTTT,CASSLQKGQPQHF
TRBJ1-2,.,.,TRBV28,13,TGTGCCAGCGCGCTCGGAGACTACTATGGCTACACCTTC,CASALGDYYGYTF
TRBJ2-7,TRBD2,.,TRBV6-5,14,TGTGCCAGCAGTGGCCTAGCGGGCACTTACGAGCAGTACTTC,CASSGLAGTYEQYF
TRBJ2-7,.,.,TRBV6-5,14,TGTGCCAGTAGACCAATACAGGATTCCTACGAGCAGTACTTC,CASRPIQDSYEQYF
TRBJ2-3,TRBD1,.,TRBV5-1,14,TGCGCCAGCAGCACGGACAGGGAAGCAGATACGCAGTATTTT,CASSTDREADTQYF
TRBJ1-1,.,.,TRBV7-2,14,TGTGCCAGCAGCTCGGGACCCCATGCCACTGAAGCTTTCTTT,CASSSGPHATEAFF
TRBJ2-7,TRBD2,.,TRBV5-1,15,TGCGCCAGCAGCTTGTACCTAGCGGGGGCCTACGAGCAGTACTTC,CASSLYLAGAYEQYF
TRBJ1-5,.,.,TRBV7-6,13,TGTGCCAGCAGCTTAGCCGGGGAGCAGCCCCAGCATTTT,CASSLAGEQPQHF
TRBJ2-1,.,.,TRBV15,15,TGTGCCACCAGCAGAGCCAACTCAAGGGGTAATGAGCAGTTCTTC,CATSRANSRGNEQFF
TRBJ1-2,TRBD1,.,TRBV28,17,TGTGCCAGCAGTTCAGGGATGGACAGGGCGGTTGGCTATGGCTACACCTTC,CASSSGMDRAVGYGYTF
TRBJ2-7,.,.,TRBV2,13,TGTGCCAGCCGGCCAGCCATCTCCTACGAGCAGTACTTC,CASRPAISYEQYF
TRBJ2-6,.,.,TRBV10-1,14,TGCGCCAGCAGTGGCCGGGACACGGCCAACGTCCTGACTTTC,CASSGRDTANVLTF
TRBJ2-1,.,.,TRBV10-3,12,TGTGCCATCAGTGAGTTAAGCAATGAGCAGTTCTTC,CAISELSNEQFF
TRBJ1-2,.,.,TRBV28,15,TGTGCCAGCAGGGCAACGGGTCAGGGAAACTATGGCTACACCTTC,CASRATGQGNYGYTF
TRBJ1-5,.,.,TRBV6-1,14,TGTGCCAGCAGTGAAGCAGGGAACAATCAGCCCCAGCATTTT,CASSEAGNNQPQHF
TRBJ2-7,.,.,TRBV5-4,14,TGTGCCAGCAGCTTGGGGACACAAACCTACGAGCAGTACTTC,CASSLGTQTYEQYF
TRBJ1-2,TRBD1,.,TRBV4-1,16,TGCGCCAGCAGCCAAGGGGACAGGACCACCCTCTATGGCTACACCTTC,CASSQGDRTTLYGYTF
TRBJ1-1,TRBD1,.,TRBV5-1,15,TGCGCCAGCAGCCGGAGACAGGGCGGGAACACTGAAGCTTTCTTT,CASSRRQGGNTEAFF
TRBJ1-3,TRBD1,.,TRBV7-9,17,TGTGCCAGCAGCTTAGGGACAGGCGCCTACTCTGGAAACACCATATATTTT,CASSLGTGAYSGNTIYF
TRBJ2-1,.,once,TRBV5-1,14,TGCGCCAGCAGCATCAGGGGCTCCTACAATGAGCAGTTCTTC,CASSIRGSYNEQFF
TRBJ1-2,.,.,TRBV7-2,13,TGTGCCAGCAGCTTCCAAGCTAACTATGGCTACACCTTC,CASSFQANYGYTF
TRBJ2-2,.,.,TRBV7-2,14,TGTGCCAGCAGCTTAGGAGGAGTAACCGGGGAGCTGTTTTTT,CASSLGGVTGELFF
TRBJ1-1,.,.,TRBV4-1,13,TGCGCCAGCAGCCAAGATGTGGGGGTAGGGGCTTTCTTT,CASSQDVGVGAFF
TRBJ2-2,TRBD2,.,TRBV5-1,15,TGCGCCAGCAGTCCCCAGCGGGAGGCGGTCGGGGAGCTGTTTTTT,CASSPQREAVGELFF
TRBJ1-6,.,.,TRBV7-2,13,TGTGCCAGCAGCTTCTCCTATAATTCACCCCTCCACTTT,CASSFSYNSPLHF
TRBJ2-7,.,.,TRBV30,13,TGTGCCTGGAGTGTATGGGGTTCCCTCGAGCAGTACTTC,CAWSVWGSLEQYF
TRBJ2-7,TRBD2,once,TRBV18,15,TGTGCCAGCTCAAAAAGCGGGAGTCCCTCCTACGAGCAGTACTTC,CASSKSGSPSYEQYF
TRBJ1-2,.,.,TRBV19,14,TGTGCCAGTAACTCCATGGACAAGAACTATGGCTACACCTTC,CASNSMDKNYGYTF
TRBJ2-5,TRBD1,.,TRBV28,15,TGTGCCAGCAGTTTAATAGCAGGGGGTTGGGAGACCCAGTACTTC,CASSLIAGGWETQYF
TRBJ2-3,TRBD2,.,TRBV29-1,16,TGCAGCGTTGTCCCTCCTACTAGCGGGAAGACAGATACGCAGTATTTT,CSVVPPTSGKTDTQYF
TRBJ2-3,TRBD2,.,TRBV7-9,15,TGTGCCAGCAGCCGACTAGCGGCGGAGACAGATACGCAGTATTTT,CASSRLAAETDTQYF
TRBJ1-2,.,.,TRBV27,17,TGTGCCAGCAGCTTATATTCCCCCCAGGGAGCTAACTATGGCTACACCTTC,CASSLYSPQGANYGYTF
TRBJ1-5,TRBD1,.,TRBV30,15,TGTGCCTGGGGGACTCAGGGGGCGAGCAATCAGCCCCAGCATTTT,CAWGTQGASNQPQHF
TRBJ2-3,TRBD2,.,TRBV6-5,15,TGTGCCAGCAGCAGGACTAGCGGGGGGCCGGATACGCAGTATTTT,CASSRTSGGPDTQYF
TRBJ2-5,.,.,TRBV5-1,13,TGCGCCAGCAGCACGGACAACCAAGAGACCCAGTACTTC,CASSTDNQETQYF
TRBJ2-7,.,.,TRBV30,11,TGTGCCGGACGACAGTCCTACGAGCAGTACTTC,CAGRQSYEQYF
TRBJ1-1,.,.,TRBV6-6,14,TGTGCCAGCAGTTACGGAGACAGGAACACTGAAGCTTTCTTT,CASSYGDRNTEAFF
TRBJ2-1,.,.,TRBV30,14,TGTGCCTGGAGAGGGCATTACTCCTACAATGAGCAGTTCTTC,CAWRGHYSYNEQFF
TRBJ2-1,.,.,TRBV19,16,TGTGCCAGTAGTATTTCCGGGTGGAATACCTACAATGAGCAGTTCTTC,CASSISGWNTYNEQFF
TRBJ1-4,TRBD1,.,TRBV4-3,17,TGCGCCAGCAGCCCGACCCCGGGACAGGGGGCAGGGGAAAAACTGTTTTTT,CASSPTPGQGAGEKLFF
TRBJ1-4,.,.,TRBV5-1,13,TGCGCCAGCAGCAGGGGGTCTAATGAAAAACTGTTTTTT,CASSRGSNEKLFF
TRBJ1-5,.,.,TRBV6-1,12,TGTGCCAGCTCGGTCGTATATCAGCCCCAGCATTTT,CASSVVYQPQHF
TRBJ2-3,TRBD2,.,TRBV7-2,14,TGTGCCAGCAGCTTAGGGTTAGCGGGAAATACGCAGTATTTT,CASSLGLAGNTQYF
TRBJ2-7,.,.,TRBV18,15,TGTGCCAGCTCACCAAGTTCGGCAGGGCCCTACGAGCAGTACTTC,CASSPSSAGPYEQYF
TRBJ1-1,.,.,TRBV2,13,TGTGCCAGCAGTGAACAGGGTAACACTGAAGCTTTCTTT,CASSEQGNTEAFF
TRBJ2-4,TRBD1,.,TRBV13,14,TGTGCCAGCAGCCTCCGGGACAGGAACAACATTCAGTACTTC,CASSLRDRNNIQYF